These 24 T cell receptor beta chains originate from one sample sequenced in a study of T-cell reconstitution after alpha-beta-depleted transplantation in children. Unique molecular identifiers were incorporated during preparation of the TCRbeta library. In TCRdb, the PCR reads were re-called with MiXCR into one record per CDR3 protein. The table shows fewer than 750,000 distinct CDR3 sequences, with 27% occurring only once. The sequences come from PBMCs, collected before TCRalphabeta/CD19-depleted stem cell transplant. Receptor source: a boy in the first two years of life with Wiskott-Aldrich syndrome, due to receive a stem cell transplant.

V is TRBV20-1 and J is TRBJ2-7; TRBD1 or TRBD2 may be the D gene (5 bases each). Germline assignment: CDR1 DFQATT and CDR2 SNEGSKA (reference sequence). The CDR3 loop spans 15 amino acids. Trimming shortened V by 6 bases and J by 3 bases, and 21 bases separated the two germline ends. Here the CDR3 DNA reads TGCAGTGCCCCACGGGGCAGGAGTGTCTACTACGAGCAGTACTTC. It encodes CSAPRGRSVYYEQYF.

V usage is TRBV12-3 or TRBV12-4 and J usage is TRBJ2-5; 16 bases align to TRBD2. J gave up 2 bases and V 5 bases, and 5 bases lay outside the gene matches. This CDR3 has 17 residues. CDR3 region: CASSRGLAGGTQETQYF. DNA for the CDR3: TGTGCCAGCAGTAGGGGACTAGCGGGAGGGACGCAAGAGACCCAGTACTTC.

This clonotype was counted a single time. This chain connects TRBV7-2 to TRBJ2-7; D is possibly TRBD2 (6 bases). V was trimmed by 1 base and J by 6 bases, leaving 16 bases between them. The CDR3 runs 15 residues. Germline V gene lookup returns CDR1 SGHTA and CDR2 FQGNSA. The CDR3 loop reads CASSLGRLGRGEQYF. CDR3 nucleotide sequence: TGTGCCAGCAGCTTAGGTAGACTAGGTCGGGGCGAGCAGTACTTC.

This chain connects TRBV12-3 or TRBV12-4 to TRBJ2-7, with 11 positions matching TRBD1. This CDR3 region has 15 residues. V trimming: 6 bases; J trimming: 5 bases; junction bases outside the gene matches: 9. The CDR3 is CASSGAGTGGNEQYF. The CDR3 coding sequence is TGTGCCAGCAGCGGCGCCGGGACAGGGGGTAACGAGCAGTACTTC.

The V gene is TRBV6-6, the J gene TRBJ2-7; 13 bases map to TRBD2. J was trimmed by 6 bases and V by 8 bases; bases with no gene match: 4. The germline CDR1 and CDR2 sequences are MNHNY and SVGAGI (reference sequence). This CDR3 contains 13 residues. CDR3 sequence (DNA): TGTGCCAGCCGATGGACTAGCGGGGGCGAGCAGTACTTC. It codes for CASRWTSGGEQYF.

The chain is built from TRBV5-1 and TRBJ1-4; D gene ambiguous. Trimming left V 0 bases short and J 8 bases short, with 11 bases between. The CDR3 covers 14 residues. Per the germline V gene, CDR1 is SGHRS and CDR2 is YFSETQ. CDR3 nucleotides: TGCGCCAGCAGCTTGGACACGACTACGGAAAAACTGTTTTTT. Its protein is CASSLDTTTEKLFF. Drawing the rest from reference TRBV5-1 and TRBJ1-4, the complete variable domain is KAGVTQTPRYLIKTRGQQVTLSCSPISGHRSVSWYQQTPGQGLQFLFEYFSETQRNKGNFPGRFSGRQFSNSRSEMNVSTLELGDSALYLCASSLDTTTEKLFFGSGTQLSVL.

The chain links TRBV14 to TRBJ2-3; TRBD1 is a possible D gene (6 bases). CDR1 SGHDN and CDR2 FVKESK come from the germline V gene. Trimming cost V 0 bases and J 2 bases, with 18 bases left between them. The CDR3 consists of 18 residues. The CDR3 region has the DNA TGTGCCAGCAGCCAAGATCCTTGGCAGGGGCCCTTCACAGATACGCAGTATTTT. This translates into CASSQDPWQGPFTDTQYF. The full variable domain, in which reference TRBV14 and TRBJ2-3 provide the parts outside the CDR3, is EAGVTQFPSHSVIEKGQTVTLRCDPISGHDNLYWYRRVMGKEIKFLLHFVKESKQDESGMPNNRFLAERTGGTYSTLKVQPAELEDSGVYFCASSQDPWQGPFTDTQYFGPGTRLTVL.

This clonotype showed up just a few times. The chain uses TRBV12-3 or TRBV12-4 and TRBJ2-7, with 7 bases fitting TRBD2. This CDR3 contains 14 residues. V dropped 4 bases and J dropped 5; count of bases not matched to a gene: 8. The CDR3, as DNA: TGTGCCAGCAGTTCGCGGCGGGAGAGGCACGAGCAGTACTTC. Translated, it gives CASSSRRERHEQYF.

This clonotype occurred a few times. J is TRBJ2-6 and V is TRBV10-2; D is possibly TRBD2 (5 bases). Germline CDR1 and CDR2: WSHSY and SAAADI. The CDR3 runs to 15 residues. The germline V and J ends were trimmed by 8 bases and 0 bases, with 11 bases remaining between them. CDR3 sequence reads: CASSGIVSGANVLTF. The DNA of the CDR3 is TGCGCCAGCTCCGGGATTGTCTCTGGGGCCAACGTCCTGACTTTC.

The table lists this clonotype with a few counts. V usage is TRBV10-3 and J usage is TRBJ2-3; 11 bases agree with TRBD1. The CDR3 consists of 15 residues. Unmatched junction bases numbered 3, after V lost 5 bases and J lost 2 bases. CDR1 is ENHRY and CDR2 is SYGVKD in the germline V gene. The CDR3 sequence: CAISPDRGPTDTQYF. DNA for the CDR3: TGTGCCATCAGTCCGGACAGGGGGCCCACAGATACGCAGTATTTT.

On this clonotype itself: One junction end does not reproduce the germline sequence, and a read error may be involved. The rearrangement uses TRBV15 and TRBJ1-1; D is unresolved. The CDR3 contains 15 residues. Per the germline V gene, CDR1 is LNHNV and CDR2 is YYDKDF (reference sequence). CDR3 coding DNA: TGTGCCACCTGCAGAGATCTGGAGGGAGGTACTGAAGCTTTCTTT. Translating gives CATCRDLEGGTEAFF.

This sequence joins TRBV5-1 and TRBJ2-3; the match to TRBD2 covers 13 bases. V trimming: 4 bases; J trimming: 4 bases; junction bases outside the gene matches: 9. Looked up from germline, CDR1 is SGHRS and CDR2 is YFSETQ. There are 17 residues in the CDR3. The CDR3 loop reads CASSEGLAGKVPDTQYF. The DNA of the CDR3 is TGCGCCAGCAGCGAGGGACTAGCGGGAAAGGTCCCAGATACGCAGTATTTT.

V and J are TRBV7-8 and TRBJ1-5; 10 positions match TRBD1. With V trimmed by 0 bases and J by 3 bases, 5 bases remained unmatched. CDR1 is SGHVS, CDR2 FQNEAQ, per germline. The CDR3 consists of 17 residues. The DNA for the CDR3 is TGTGCCAGCAGCTTAGCCGACAGGGGGCGATTCAATCAGCCCCAGCATTTT. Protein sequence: CASSLADRGRFNQPQHF.

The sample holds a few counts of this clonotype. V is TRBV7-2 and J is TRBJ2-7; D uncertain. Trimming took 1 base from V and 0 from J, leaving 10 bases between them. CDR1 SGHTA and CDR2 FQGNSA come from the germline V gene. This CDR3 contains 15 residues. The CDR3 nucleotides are TGTGCCAGCAGCTTAGAACAGCTCCCCTCCTACGAGCAGTACTTC. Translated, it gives CASSLEQLPSYEQYF. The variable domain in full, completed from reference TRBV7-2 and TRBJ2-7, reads GAGVSQSPSNKVTEKGKDVELRCDPISGHTALYWYRQSLGQGLEFLIYFQGNSAPDKSGLPSDRFSAERTGGSVSTLTIQRTQQEDSAVYLCASSLEQLPSYEQYFGPGTRLTVT.

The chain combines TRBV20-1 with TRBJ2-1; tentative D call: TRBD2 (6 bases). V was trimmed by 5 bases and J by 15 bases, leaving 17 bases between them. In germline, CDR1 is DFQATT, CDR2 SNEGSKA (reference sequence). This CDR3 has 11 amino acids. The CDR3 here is CSAPRTGVRFF. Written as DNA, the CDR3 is TGCAGTGCTCCCCGAACGGGAGTGAGGTTCTTC.

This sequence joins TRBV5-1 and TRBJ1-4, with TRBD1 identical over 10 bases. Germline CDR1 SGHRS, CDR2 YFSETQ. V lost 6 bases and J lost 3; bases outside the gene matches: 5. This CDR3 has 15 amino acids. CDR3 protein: CASTRTGGSNEKLFF. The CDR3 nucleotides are TGCGCCAGCACCCGGACAGGGGGATCTAATGAAAAACTGTTTTTT.

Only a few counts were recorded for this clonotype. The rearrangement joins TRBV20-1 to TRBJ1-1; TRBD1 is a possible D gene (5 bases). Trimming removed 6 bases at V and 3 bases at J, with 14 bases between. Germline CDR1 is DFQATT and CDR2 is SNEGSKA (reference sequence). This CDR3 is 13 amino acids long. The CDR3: CSAGQASYTEAFF. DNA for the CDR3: TGCAGTGCCGGACAAGCGTCCTACACTGAAGCTTTCTTT.

CDR3 sequence (DNA): TGTGCCAGCAGTTTCTCTCGCACAGATACGCAGTATTTT. Protein product: CASSFSRTDTQYF. The rearrangement links TRBV27 to TRBJ2-3; D unclear. Germline CDR1 and CDR2: MNHEY and SMNVEV (reference sequence). CDR3 length: 13 amino acids. The V end was cut by 3 bases, the J end by 1 base, with 5 bases between.

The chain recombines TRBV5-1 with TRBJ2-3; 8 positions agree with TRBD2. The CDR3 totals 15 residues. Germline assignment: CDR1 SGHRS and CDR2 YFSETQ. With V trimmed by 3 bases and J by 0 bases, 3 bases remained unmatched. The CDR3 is CASSSIAGSTDTQYF. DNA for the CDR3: TGCGCCAGCAGCTCGATAGCGGGAAGCACAGATACGCAGTATTTT. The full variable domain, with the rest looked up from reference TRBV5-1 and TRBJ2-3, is KAGVTQTPRYLIKTRGQQVTLSCSPISGHRSVSWYQQTPGQGLQFLFEYFSETQRNKGNFPGRFSGRQFSNSRSEMNVSTLELGDSALYLCASSSIAGSTDTQYFGPGTRLTVL.

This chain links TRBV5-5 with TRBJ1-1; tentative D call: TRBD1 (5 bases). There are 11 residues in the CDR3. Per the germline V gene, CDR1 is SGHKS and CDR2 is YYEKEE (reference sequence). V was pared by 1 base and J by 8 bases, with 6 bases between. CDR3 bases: TGTGCCAGCAGCTTGAACAGGGAAGCTTTCTTT. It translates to CASSLNREAFF.

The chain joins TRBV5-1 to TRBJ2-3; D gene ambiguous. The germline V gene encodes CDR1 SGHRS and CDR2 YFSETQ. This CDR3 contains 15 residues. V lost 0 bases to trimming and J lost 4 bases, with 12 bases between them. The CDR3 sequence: CASSLVGTFADTQYF. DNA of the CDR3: TGCGCCAGCAGCTTGGTAGGCACTTTTGCAGATACGCAGTATTTT.

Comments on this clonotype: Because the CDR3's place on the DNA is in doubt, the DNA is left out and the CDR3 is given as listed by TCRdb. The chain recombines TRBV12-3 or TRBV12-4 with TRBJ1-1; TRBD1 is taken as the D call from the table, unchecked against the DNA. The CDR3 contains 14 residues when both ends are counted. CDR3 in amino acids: CASSSSGSDRTTFF.

CDR3 DNA sequence: TGTGCCAGCAGTTTTGACCCGGCTAGCACAGATACGCAGTATTTT. This encodes CASSFDPASTDTQYF. This chain connects TRBV28 to TRBJ2-3, with D unresolved. The CDR3 is 15 residues long. Trimming left V 3 bases short and J 0 bases short, with 10 bases between. CDR1 and CDR2 from the germline V gene are MDHEN and SYDVKM.

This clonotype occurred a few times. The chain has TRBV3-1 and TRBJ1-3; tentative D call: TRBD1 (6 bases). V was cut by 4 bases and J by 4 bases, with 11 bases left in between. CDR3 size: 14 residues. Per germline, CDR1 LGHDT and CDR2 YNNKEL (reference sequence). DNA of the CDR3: TGTGCCAGCAGCCGCAGGGGTTCCGGAAACACCATATATTTT. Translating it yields CASSRRGSGNTIYF.